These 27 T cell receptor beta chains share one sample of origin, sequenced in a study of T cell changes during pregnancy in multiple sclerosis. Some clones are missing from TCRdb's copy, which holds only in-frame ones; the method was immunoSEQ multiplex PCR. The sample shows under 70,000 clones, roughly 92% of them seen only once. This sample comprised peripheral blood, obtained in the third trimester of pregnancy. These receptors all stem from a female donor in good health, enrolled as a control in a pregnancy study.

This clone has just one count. CDR3 loop: CASSLEGGRRETQYF. In DNA, the CDR3 is TGCGCCAGCAGTTTAGAGGGGGGGCGCAGGGAGACCCAGTACTTC. The chain employs TRBV5-1 and TRBJ2-5; possible D gene TRBD2, 7 bases. In germline, CDR1 is SGHRS, CDR2 YFSETQ. V was pared by 5 bases and J by 5 bases, with 19 bases between. This CDR3 has 15 amino acids.

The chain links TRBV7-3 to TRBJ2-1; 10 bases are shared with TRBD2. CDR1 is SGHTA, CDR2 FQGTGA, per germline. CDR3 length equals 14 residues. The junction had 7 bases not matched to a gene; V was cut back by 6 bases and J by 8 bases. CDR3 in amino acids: CASSQTSGFYEQFF. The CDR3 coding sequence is TGTGCCAGCAGTCAGACTAGCGGGTTTTATGAGCAGTTCTTC. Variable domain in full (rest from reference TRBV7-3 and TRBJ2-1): GAGVSQTPSNKVTEKGKYVELRCDPISGHTALYWYRQSLGQGPEFLIYFQGTGAADDSGLPNDRFFAVRPEGSVSTLKIQRTERGDSAVYLCASSQTSGFYEQFFGPGTRLTVL.

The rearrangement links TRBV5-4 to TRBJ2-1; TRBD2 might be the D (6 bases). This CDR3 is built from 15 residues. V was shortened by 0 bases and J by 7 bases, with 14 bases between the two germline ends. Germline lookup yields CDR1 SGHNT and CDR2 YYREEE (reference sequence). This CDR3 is CASSLGLVGRNEQFF. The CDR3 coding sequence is TGTGCCAGCAGCTTGGGGTTGGTAGGGAGGAATGAGCAGTTCTTC. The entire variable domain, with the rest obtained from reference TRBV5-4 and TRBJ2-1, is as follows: ETGVTQSPTHLIKTRGQQVTLRCSSQSGHNTVSWYQQALGQGPQFIFQYYREEENGRGNFPPRFSGLQFPNYSSELNVNALELDDSALYLCASSLGLVGRNEQFFGPGTRLTVL.

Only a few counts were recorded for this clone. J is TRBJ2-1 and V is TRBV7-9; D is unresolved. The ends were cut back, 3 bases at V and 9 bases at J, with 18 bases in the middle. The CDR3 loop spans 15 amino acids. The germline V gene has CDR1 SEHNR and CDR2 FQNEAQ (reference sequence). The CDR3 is CASSLGREAATEQFF. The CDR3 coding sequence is TGTGCCAGCAGCTTGGGTAGAGAGGCGGCCACTGAGCAGTTCTTC. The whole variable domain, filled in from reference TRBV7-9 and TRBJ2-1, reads DTGVSQNPRHKITKRGQNVTFRCDPISEHNRLYWYRQTLGQGPEFLTYFQNEAQLEKSRLLSDRFSAERPKGSFSTLEIQRTEQGDSAMYLCASSLGREAATEQFFGPGTRLTVL.

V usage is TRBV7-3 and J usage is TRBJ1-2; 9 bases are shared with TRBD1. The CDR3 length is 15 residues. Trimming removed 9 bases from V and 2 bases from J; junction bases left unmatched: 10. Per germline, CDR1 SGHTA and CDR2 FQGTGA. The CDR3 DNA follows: TGTGCCAGTCCGGACAGGGGCTCGTGGAACTATGGCTACACCTTC. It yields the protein CASPDRGSWNYGYTF.

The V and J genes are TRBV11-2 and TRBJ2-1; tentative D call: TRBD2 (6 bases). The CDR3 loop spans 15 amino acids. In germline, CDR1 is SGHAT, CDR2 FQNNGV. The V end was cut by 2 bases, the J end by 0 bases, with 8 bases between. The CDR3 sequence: CASSLSGPSYNEQFF. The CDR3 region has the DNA TGTGCCAGCAGCTTAAGCGGGCCCTCCTACAATGAGCAGTTCTTC.

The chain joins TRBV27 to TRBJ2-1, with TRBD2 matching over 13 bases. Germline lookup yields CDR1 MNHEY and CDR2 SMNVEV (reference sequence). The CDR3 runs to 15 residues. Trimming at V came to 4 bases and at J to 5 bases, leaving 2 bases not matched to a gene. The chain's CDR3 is CASSSGLAGNNEQFF. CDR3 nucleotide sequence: TGTGCCAGCAGTTCGGGACTAGCGGGGAACAATGAGCAGTTCTTC.

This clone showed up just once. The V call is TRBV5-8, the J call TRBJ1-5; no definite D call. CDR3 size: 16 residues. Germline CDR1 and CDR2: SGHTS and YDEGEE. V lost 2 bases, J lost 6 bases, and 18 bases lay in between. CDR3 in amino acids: CASSFLGAAAAQPQHF. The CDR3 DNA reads TGTGCCAGCAGCTTTTTGGGAGCAGCAGCAGCTCAGCCCCAGCATTTT.

This CDR3 is CASSPTSGGAGETQYF. The CDR3 DNA is TGTGCCAGCAGCCCCACTAGCGGGGGGGCGGGAGAGACCCAGTACTTC. The chain links TRBV6-6 to TRBJ2-5, with TRBD2 matching over 13 bases. V lost 6 bases to trimming and J lost 4 bases; unmatched junction nucleotides: 8. Germline V CDR1 and CDR2: MNHNY, SVGAGI (reference sequence). The CDR3 spans 16 residues.

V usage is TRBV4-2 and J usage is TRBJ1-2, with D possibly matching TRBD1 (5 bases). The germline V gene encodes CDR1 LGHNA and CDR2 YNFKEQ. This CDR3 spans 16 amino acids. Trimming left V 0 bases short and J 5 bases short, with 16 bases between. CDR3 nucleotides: TGTGCCAGCAGCCAAGATCGGGGGTCCCGGGGGTATGGCTACACCTTC. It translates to CASSQDRGSRGYGYTF.

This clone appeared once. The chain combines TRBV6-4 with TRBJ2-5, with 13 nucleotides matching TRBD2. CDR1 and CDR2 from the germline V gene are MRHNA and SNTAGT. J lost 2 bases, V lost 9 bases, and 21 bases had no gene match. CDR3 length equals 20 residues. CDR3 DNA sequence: TGTGCCAGGGCTACCGCTACAACTAGCGGGAGGGCCGGGGGGCAAGAGACCCAGTACTTC. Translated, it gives CARATATTSGRAGGQETQYF.

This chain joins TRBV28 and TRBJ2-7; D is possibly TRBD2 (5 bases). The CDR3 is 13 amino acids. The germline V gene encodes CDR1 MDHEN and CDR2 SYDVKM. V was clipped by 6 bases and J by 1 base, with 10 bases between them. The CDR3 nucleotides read TGTGCCAGCAGGAGGGCACCTTCCTACGAGCAGTACTTC. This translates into CASRRAPSYEQYF.

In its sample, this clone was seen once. CDR3 DNA: TGTGCCAGCAGAAGGGGCAGGGGCCATATGTTGGACACCGGGGAGCTGTTTTTT. As protein: CASRRGRGHMLDTGELFF. The chain uses TRBV5-7 and TRBJ2-2, with D possibly TRBD1 on 6 matching bases. TRBV5-7 is classed as an ORF, of uncertain function. The CDR3 has 18 amino acids. V lost 5 bases to trimming and J lost 3 bases, with 23 bases between them.

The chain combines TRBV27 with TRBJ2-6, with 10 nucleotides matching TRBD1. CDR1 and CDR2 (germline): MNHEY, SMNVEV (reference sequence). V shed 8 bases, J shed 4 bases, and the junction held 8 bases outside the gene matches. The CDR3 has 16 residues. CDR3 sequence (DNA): TGTGCCAGCGCACGGGGGGACAGGGGCGGGGCCAACGTCCTGACTTTC. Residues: CASARGDRGGANVLTF.

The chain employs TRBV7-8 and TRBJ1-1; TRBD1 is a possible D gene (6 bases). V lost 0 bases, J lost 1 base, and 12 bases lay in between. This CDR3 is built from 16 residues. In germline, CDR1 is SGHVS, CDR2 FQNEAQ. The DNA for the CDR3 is TGTGCCAGCAGCTTAGCCCCAGGGACATCGAACACTGAAGCTTTCTTT. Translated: CASSLAPGTSNTEAFF. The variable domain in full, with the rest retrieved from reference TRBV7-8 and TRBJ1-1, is GAGVSQSPRYKVAKRGQDVALRCDPISGHVSLFWYQQALGQGPEFLTYFQNEAQLDKSGLPSDRFFAERPEGSVSTLKIQRTQQEDSAVYLCASSLAPGTSNTEAFFGQGTRLTVV.

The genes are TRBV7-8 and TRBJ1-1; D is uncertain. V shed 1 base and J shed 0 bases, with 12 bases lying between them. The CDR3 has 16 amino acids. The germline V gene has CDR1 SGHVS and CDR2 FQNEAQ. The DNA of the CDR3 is TGTGCCAGCAGCTTAGAATCAAGAGGGATGAACACTGAAGCTTTCTTT. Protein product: CASSLESRGMNTEAFF.

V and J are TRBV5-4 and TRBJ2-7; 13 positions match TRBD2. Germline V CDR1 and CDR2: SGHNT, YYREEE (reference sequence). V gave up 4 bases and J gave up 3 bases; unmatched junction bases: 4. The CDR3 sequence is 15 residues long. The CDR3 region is CASSPGLAGFYEQYF. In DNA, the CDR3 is TGTGCCAGCAGCCCGGGACTAGCGGGATTCTACGAGCAGTACTTC.

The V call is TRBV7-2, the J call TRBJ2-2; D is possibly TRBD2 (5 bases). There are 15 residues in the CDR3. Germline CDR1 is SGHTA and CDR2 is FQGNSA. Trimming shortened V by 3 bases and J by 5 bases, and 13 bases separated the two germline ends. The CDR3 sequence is CASSFQLAGTGELFF. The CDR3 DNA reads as TGTGCCAGCAGCTTTCAGCTAGCCGGTACCGGGGAGCTGTTTTTT.

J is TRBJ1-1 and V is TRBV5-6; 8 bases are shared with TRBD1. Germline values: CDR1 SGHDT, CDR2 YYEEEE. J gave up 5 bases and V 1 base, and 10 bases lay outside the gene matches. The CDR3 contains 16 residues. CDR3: CASSLLTGVVGTEAFF. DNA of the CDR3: TGTGCCAGCAGCTTGTTGACAGGGGTAGTAGGGACTGAAGCTTTCTTT.

CDR3 protein: CASSQDGGGANEKLFF. Written as DNA, the CDR3 is TGCGCCAGCAGCCAAGACGGGGGTGGAGCTAATGAAAAACTGTTTTTT. J is TRBJ1-4 and V is TRBV4-3, with D tentatively TRBD1 (5 bases). The germline V gene has CDR1 LGHNA and CDR2 YSLEER. CDR3 size: 16 residues. Trimming removed 0 bases from V and 3 bases from J, with 11 bases in between.

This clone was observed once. CDR3 nucleotide sequence: TGTGCCAGCAGCCAGACTACATTCTACGAGCAGTACTTC. It encodes CASSQTTFYEQYF. This chain connects TRBV14 to TRBJ2-7, with TRBD2 as a possible D gene (5 bases). The V end was cut by 3 bases, the J end by 3 bases, with 9 bases between. This CDR3 has 13 residues. Germline CDR1 reads SGHDN; CDR2 reads FVKESK.

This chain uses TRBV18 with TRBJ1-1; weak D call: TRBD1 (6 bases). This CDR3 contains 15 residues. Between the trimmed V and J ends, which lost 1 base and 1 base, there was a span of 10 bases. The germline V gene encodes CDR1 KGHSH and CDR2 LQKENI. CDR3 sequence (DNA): TGTGCCAGCTCACCACAAACAGGGCCGAACACTGAAGCTTTCTTT. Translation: CASSPQTGPNTEAFF.

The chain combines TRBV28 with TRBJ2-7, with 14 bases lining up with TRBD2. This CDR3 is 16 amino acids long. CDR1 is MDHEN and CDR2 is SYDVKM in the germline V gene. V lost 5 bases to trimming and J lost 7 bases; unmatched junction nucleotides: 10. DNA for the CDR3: TGTGCCAGCAGTCCCCCCCGACTAGCGGGAGGGCGGGAGCAGTACTTC. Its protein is CASSPPRLAGGREQYF.

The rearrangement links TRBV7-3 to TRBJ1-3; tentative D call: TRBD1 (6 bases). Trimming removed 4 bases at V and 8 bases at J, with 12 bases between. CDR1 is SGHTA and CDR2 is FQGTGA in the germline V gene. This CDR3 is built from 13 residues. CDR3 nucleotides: TGTGCCAGCAGCTCCGATGAGGGGGACACCATATATTTT. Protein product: CASSSDEGDTIYF.

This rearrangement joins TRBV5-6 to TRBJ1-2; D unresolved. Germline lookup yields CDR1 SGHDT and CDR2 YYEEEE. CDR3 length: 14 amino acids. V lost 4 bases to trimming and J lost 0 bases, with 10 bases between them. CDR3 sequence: CASSREYSNYGYTF. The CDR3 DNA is TGTGCCAGCAGCAGGGAGTACTCTAACTATGGCTACACCTTC.

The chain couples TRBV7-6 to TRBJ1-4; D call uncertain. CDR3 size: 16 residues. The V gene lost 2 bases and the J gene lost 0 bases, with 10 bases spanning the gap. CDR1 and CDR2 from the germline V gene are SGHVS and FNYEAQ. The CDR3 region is CASSLSIGATNEKLFF. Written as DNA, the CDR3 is TGTGCCAGCAGCTTATCCATTGGAGCAACTAATGAAAAACTGTTTTTT. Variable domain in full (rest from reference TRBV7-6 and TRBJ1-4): GAGVSQSPRYKVTKRGQDVALRCDPISGHVSLYWYRQALGQGPEFLTYFNYEAQQDKSGLPNDRFSAERPEGSISTLTIQRTEQRDSAMYRCASSLSIGATNEKLFFGSGTQLSVL.

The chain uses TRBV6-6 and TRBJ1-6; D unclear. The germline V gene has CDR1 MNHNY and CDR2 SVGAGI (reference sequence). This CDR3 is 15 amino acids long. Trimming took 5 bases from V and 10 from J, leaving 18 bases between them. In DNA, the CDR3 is TGTGCCAGCAGTCGAGAGGGCAGCATGGACTCACCCCTCCACTTT. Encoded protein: CASSREGSMDSPLHF.